The T cell receptor (beta chain) under discussion was sequenced for a study of blood T cell repertoires in COVID-19. As for the study in general: Researchers got acute and convalescent COVID-19 samples from the United States, Italy and Spain. Sample material is recorded as cDNA or gDNA derived from T cells, B-cell-depleted T cells, or PBMCs.

Trimming stripped 0 bases from V and 11 bases from J, with 17 bases between. Germline V lookup: CDR1 LNHNV, CDR2 YYDKDF (reference sequence). This CDR3 is built from 15 residues. As handled by the study authors: Reference gene primers were amplified, and this amplification served to estimate nucleated cell counts. The repertoire was sequenced with immunoSEQ multiplex PCR; TCRdb's copy has only in-frame clones and lacks some. The V and J calls and the clone size are those of that table, but D and trimming were determined from the DNA. The sample has hundreds of thousands of clones; approximately 87% are singletons.

The sequence derives from a woman in her forties or fifties with active or convalescent COVID-19. The sample was peripheral blood. This chain uses TRBV15 with TRBJ2-4; D might be TRBD1 (6 bases). The CDR3 reads CATSREGTPVDLQYF. The CDR3 DNA follows: TGTGCCACCAGCAGAGAGGGGACACCGGTTGACCTTCAGTACTTC.